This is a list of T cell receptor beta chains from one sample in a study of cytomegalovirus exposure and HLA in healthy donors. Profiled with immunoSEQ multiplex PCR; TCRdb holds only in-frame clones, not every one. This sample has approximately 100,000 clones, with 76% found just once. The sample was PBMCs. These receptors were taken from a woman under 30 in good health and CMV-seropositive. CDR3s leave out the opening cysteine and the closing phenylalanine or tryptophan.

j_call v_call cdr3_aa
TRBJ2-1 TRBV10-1 ASRIKRDEQF
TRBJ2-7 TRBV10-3 AIKSSSYEQY
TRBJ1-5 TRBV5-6 ASSLGVAGGNQPQH
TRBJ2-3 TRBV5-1 ASSLEARSTDTQY
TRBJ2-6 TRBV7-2 ASSPGGANVLT
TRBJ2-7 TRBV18 ASSPPSGKTYEQY
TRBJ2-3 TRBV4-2 ASSRAGTSGPGTDTQY
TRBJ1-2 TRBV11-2 ASSLDRREAGYT
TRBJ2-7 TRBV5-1 ASSLGSHEQY
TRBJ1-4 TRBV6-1 ASRGRGGNF
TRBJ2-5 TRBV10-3 ATTTGVGQETQY
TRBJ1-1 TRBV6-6 ASTWGGQSEAF
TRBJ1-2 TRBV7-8 ASSLRTGDDGYT
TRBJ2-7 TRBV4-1 ASSLERTAVTYEQY
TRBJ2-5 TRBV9 ASSVTSGSETQY
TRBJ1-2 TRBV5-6 ASSMVAPGFGYT
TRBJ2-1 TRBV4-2 ASSQGLAGEYGLNEQF
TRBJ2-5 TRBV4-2 ASRGSGGAAETQY
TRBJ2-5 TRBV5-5 ASRREPPETQY
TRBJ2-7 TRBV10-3 AISESWTDYEQY
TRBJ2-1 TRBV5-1 ASRAVAGGNEQF
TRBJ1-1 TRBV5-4 ASSLERWNTEAF
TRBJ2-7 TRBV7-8 ASSLARIILADLSEQC
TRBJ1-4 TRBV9 ASSRQDSATNEKLF
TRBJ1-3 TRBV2 ASSPTGLYGNTIY
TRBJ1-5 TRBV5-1 ASSPSGGSNQPQH
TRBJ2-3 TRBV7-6 ASSLEQKRGHTQY
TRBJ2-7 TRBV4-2 ASSHGAGDRDDEQY
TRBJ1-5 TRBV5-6 ASRLSGAGEQPQH
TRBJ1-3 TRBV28 ASSSMMIQTGVPGNTIY
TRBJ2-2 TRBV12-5 ASGRMAAGELF
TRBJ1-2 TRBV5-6 ASSLPTGTGRGYT
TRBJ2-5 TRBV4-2 ASSQERDRASQY
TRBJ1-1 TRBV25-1 ASSLGTDEAF
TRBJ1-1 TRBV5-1 ASSLGQGAEAF
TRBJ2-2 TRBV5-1 ASSPQGGRWGELF
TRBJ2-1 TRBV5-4 ASSPQGSHIPPGVNEQF
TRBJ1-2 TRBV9 ASSPNRGFNYGYT
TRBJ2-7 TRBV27 ASSFWSGEQY
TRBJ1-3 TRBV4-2 ASSQPTQSGDTIY
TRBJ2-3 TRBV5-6 ASSSGDTQY
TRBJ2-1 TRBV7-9 ASSLGEGQGRLDEQF
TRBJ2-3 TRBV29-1 SVGLATDTQY
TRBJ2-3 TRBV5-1 ASSLTGGDTQY
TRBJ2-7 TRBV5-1 ASSLGGFTYEQY
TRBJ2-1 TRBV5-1 ASSTPRGSSYNEQF
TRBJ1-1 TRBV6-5 ASSTGWRTEAF
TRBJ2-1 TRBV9 ASSVVGREFNEQF
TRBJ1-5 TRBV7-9 ASSFPGINQPQH
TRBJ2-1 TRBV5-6 ASSPGTTAYNEQF
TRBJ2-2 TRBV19 ASSIFWTELNTGELF
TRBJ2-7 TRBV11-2 ASSLPTRLAGDSYEQY
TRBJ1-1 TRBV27 ASSLLGGRNTEAF